The entry below gives a single T cell receptor beta chain sequence along with its context. This clone occurred once. Its target antigen remains unknown. Per-base qualities were not stored, and no clone one base away is much larger. TCR CDR3 regions were amplified from genomic DNA by multiplex PCR using the deep immunoSEQ assay. Extracted genomic DNA from each cell subset was spread evenly across all wells of several immunoSEQ 96-well plates, with each plate serving as a replicate. For sorted subsets, 200 to 250 ng genomic DNA, equal to tens of thousands of T cell genomes, was loaded into each replicate PCR. Purified libraries were quantified with a Qubit 3.0 fluorometer, sized on a Bioanalyzer 2100, and re-quantified with the KAPA Library Quantification kit. Every immunoSEQ 96-well plate was sequenced on a dedicated single-read 150-cycle Illumina NextSeq 550 flow cell. Per the authors' processing: The immunoSEQ output contained only junctional sequences without quality scores, so filtering could not match that applied to full-length reads. Sequences were annotated with PyIR, a Python wrapper for IgBLAST v1.9, using IMGT germline references to assign V/J genes and CDR3. Any read was removed if the V/J assignment was weak (E-value above 1e-6), the CDR3 was missing, or the read contained stop codons, out-of-frame junctions, or ambiguous translated residues. V3J clonotypes were defined by identical inferred V gene, J gene, and CDR3 amino acid sequence. Percentage overlap between repertoires was calculated by dividing the number of shared unique clonotypes by the size of the smaller repertoire. Three approaches were used to assess repertoire richness: RTK rarefaction, the Chao1 estimator, and Recon v2.1 estimates of unobserved clonotypes. For all TCRbeta clonotypes obtained by the gDNA method from a few donors, generation probabilities were computed with OLGA. What TCRdb holds here is the immuneACCESS table cut down to in-frame rearrangements. Part of the clones is not present; checked against another copy, under half of the missing clones reflect an unresolved V gene, and the others are unexplained. V, J and clone size are those of that table, while D and trimming were read from the DNA. This sample has some 580,000 clones in its table, and almost 97% of those were observed once. Of the sample, roughly 0.05% falls within the top ten clones.

This record comes from a study of shared clonotypes between healthy human individuals (dated by TCRdb to 2020 to 2021). Notes on the research overall: Two women and a few men aged 18 to 49 years were included in the cohort. For each donor, CD4 naive and CD4 memory were each run on three plates, CD8 naive on two plates, and CD8 memory on one plate. To estimate repertoire size and how much clonotypes are shared between individuals, the study performed deep sequencing of blood TCR repertoires from roughly five healthy adults. Libraries were prepared and TCR repertoires were sequenced by different laboratories using diverse techniques, in order to increase sequencing depth and limit assay-specific biases. Per donor, leukapheresis produced somewhere between about 0.9 and 9.5 billion PBMCs. General study outcomes and caveats: Sampling was restricted to blood, and TCR repertoires in tissues likely differ from the TCR repertoires found in blood. Higher generation probabilities were observed for clonotypes shared by all four sorted-subset donors than for non-shared clonotypes. Because the study included a small number of donors, the genetic and exposure-history diversity represented was limited. Larger estimated clonotype richness was generally found for naive subsets than for memory subsets. Rarefaction of sorted-subset datasets indicated incomplete sequencing despite the large sequencing depth. Based on pairwise subsampling, the degree of clonotype sharing among donors was expected to be affected by sequencing depth. When four donors were compared, the shared fraction of clonotypes was about 5.4% for naive CD4, around 4% for naive CD8, more than 2% for memory CD4, and 0.4% for memory CD8.

The donors were healthy, HIV-negative adults with no recently reported acute infections or vaccinations. Only Caucasian adults living in Nashville, Tennessee, USA were represented among the donors. CD4+ T cells were enriched through magnetic negative selection, after which naive cells were positively selected on CD45RA and the remaining negative fraction served as the memory subset. Blood was obtained by leukapheresis, after which PBMCs were separated by Ficoll-Histopaque density gradient centrifugation and cryopreserved in liquid nitrogen vapor phase. Analytical flow cytometry was used to check the purity and quantity of each magnetically sorted T cell population. Each sorted fraction had its genomic DNA isolated and then quantified by UV absorbance on a Nanodrop 2000c. V drops 0 bases and J drops 2 bases, leaving 19 bases in between. From the cysteine through the phenylalanine, the CDR3 covers 18 amino acids. Kept here is only the CDR3 DNA, which spans 54 bases and is read in frame from base 1. From the germline V gene, CDR1 is SGHRS and CDR2 is YFSETQ.

This TCR derives from a woman aged 30 to 39 in good health. Sequences were obtained from naive CD4+ T cells sorted from blood. This specimen's cell subset or site label, interpreted: CD45RA+ positively selected. Here the chain combines TRBV5-1 and TRBJ2-3, with the D gene too uncertain to name. The DNA sequence reads TGCGCCAGCAGCTTGGGGGCCACTTCAGTGGAACTCACAGATACGCAGTATTTT. This is translated as CASSLGATSVELTDTQYF.